The 2 T cell receptor beta chains presented below share a single source sample, sequenced in a study of T cell responses to AZD1222 COVID-19 vaccine (dated by TCRdb to about 2021). Receptor libraries were prepared by the immunoSEQ multiplex PCR assay. TCRdb holds this immuneACCESS table with in-frame rearrangements only. Some clones are missing; in checked studies, unresolved V genes explain under half, and the rest has no known cause. Recorded for this sample are 140,000 to 150,000 clones; 88% of them occurred a single time. The biggest ten clones account for 5.4% of the sample. The sample's time point, from its label and the paper: about 28 days (+/-7) after the second vaccine dose. Reading the label with the study, this specimen's treatment or condition is: meningococcal conjugate vaccine given as trial control. Sequenced material: peripheral blood, taken 28 days after the second dose of the MenACWY control vaccine. The source of these receptors is an adult who received the MenACWY meningococcal vaccine as a control.

The chain carries TRBV5-5 and TRBJ1-5; D call uncertain. Trimming removed 1 base from V and 5 bases from J, with 10 bases in between. The CDR3 is 14 amino acids. Germline assignment: CDR1 SGHKS and CDR2 YYEKEE (reference sequence). The CDR3 nucleotides are TGTGCCAGCAGCTTGTACGGGAGGGATCAGCCCCAGCATTTT. The encoded protein is CASSLYGRDQPQHF.

V gene TRBV28 combines with J gene TRBJ1-2; a weak D match, TRBD1 (5 bases). V shed 1 base and J shed 5 bases, with 20 bases lying between them. The CDR3 spans 17 residues. Germline loops: CDR1 MDHEN, CDR2 SYDVKM. This CDR3 reads CASSLFSGPGLAYGYTF. CDR3 in DNA: TGTGCCAGCAGTTTATTTTCGGGACCCGGGCTCGCGTATGGCTACACCTTC.